These 24 T cell receptor beta chains were sequenced from one sample in a study of long-term antiretroviral therapy in people with HIV. Researchers report immunoSEQ v3.0 was run at survey level. Only in-frame clones appear in the TCRdb table, and some are missing; sequencing was by immunoSEQ multiplex PCR. Here the sample spans some 40,000 clones, around 93% being singletons. This sample comprised unsorted PBMCs, obtained 9.2 years after starting antiretroviral therapy. Receptors were obtained from a man aged 25-45 years with HIV.

The chain carries TRBV6-4 and TRBJ2-1, with D unclear. Trimming took off 6 bases at V and 7 bases at J, with 16 bases between the two ends. Germline CDR1 MRHNA, CDR2 SNTAGT. The CDR3 is 14 amino acids. In DNA, the CDR3 is TGTGCCAGCAGCATCACGAGAGTGACTAATGAGCAGTTCTTC. Amino acids: CASSITRVTNEQFF.

The chain employs TRBV5-1 and TRBJ1-1; the D gene is possibly TRBD1 (6 bases). V was pared by 4 bases and J by 3 bases, with 19 bases between. The CDR3 covers 16 residues. Germline V gives CDR1 SGHRS, CDR2 YFSETQ. As DNA, the CDR3 is TGCGCCAGCAGCACAAACAGGGTTAGGGGCGACACTGAAGCTTTCTTT. It encodes CASSTNRVRGDTEAFF.

The chain employs TRBV2 and TRBJ2-5; D gene ambiguous. The germline gives CDR1 SNHLY, CDR2 FYNNEI. V shed 4 bases and J shed 2 bases, with 14 bases lying between them. The CDR3 consists of 15 residues. CDR3 sequence (DNA): TGTGCCAGCAGTGGATCGAAGCCCCGGCAAGAGACCCAGTACTTC. Translation: CASSGSKPRQETQYF.

The chain is built from TRBV7-2 and TRBJ2-2; D unclear. This CDR3 is 19 amino acids long. V lost 4 bases to trimming and J lost 2 bases, with 23 bases between them. Germline V CDR1 and CDR2: SGHTA, FQGNSA. The CDR3 loop is CASSSPPLTFVANTGELFF. The CDR3 DNA is TGTGCCAGCAGCTCACCTCCCCTTACCTTTGTTGCAAACACCGGGGAGCTGTTTTTT.

This sequence joins TRBV28 and TRBJ1-6; D may be TRBD1 (6 bases). V was cut by 5 bases and J by 8 bases, with 16 bases left in between. The CDR3 extends over 15 amino acids. Germline V lookup: CDR1 MDHEN, CDR2 SYDVKM. The CDR3: CASSLGGAQYSPLHF. The CDR3 DNA reads TGTGCCAGCAGTCTCGGGGGGGCCCAATATTCACCCCTCCACTTT.

The genes are TRBV10-2 and TRBJ1-4; D is possibly TRBD1 (5 bases). CDR3 length: 13 residues. Germline V gene data show CDR1 as WSHSY and CDR2 as SAAADI. The V end was cut by 7 bases, the J end by 8 bases, with 14 bases between. CDR3: CASTGGKREKLFF. In DNA, the CDR3 is TGCGCCAGCACGGGGGGGAAGCGGGAAAAACTGTTTTTT.

V and J are TRBV6-6 and TRBJ2-5, with D hard to call. V lost 2 bases to trimming and J lost 4 bases, with 2 bases between them. Germline V gives CDR1 MNHNY, CDR2 SVGAGI (reference sequence). This CDR3 has 11 amino acids. The CDR3 DNA follows: TGTGCCAGCAGTTACGGAGAGACCCAGTACTTC. Protein product: CASSYGETQYF.

V usage is TRBV29-1 and J usage is TRBJ1-4; D is perhaps TRBD1 (5 bases). The CDR3 extends over 13 amino acids. V lost 3 bases, J lost 6 bases, and 11 bases lay in between. In germline, CDR1 is SQVTM, CDR2 ANQGSEA. The CDR3 reads CSVEGDSDEKLFF. CDR3 sequence (DNA): TGCAGCGTTGAGGGGGATTCGGATGAAAAACTGTTTTTT. Full variable domain (rest looked up from reference TRBV29-1 and TRBJ1-4): SAVISQKPSRDICQRGTSLTIQCQVDSQVTMMFWYRQQPGQSLTLIATANQGSEATYESGFVIDKFPISRPNLTFSTLTVSNMSPEDSSIYLCSVEGDSDEKLFFGSGTQLSVL.

The chain recombines TRBV7-2 with TRBJ2-1; either TRBD1 or TRBD2 may fit D (7 bases each). There are 15 residues in the CDR3. Trimming removed 5 bases at V and 7 bases at J, with 18 bases between. Germline assignment: CDR1 SGHTA and CDR2 FQGNSA. In DNA, the CDR3 is TGTGCCAGCAGCCGAGACAGGGAGGGTTTTAATGAGCAGTTCTTC. Translated: CASSRDREGFNEQFF.

The chain combines TRBV2 with TRBJ1-6; D is perhaps TRBD1 (5 bases). The V and J ends lost 6 bases and 2 bases respectively, with 23 bases between them. Germline lookup yields CDR1 SNHLY and CDR2 FYNNEI. The CDR3 extends over 19 amino acids. The DNA of the CDR3 is TGTGCCAGCAGAAGCGGGGGAATTCCAGGGTTCGCCTATAATTCACCCCTCCACTTT. Protein: CASRSGGIPGFAYNSPLHF.

The J gene is TRBJ1-3, the V gene TRBV10-1, with 8 nucleotides matching TRBD1. Germline V gene sequence: CDR1 WNHNN, CDR2 SYGVQD (reference sequence). V shed 3 bases, J shed 4 bases, and the junction held 5 bases outside the gene matches. This CDR3 contains 15 residues. In DNA, the CDR3 is TGCGCCAGCAGTGATTCGGACAGGGAAGGAAACACCATATATTTT. Translated: CASSDSDREGNTIYF.

The chain has TRBV5-1 and TRBJ1-2, with D hard to call. CDR1 is SGHRS and CDR2 is YFSETQ in the germline V gene. Trimming removed 3 bases at V and 5 bases at J, with 11 bases between. There are 13 residues in the CDR3. The CDR3 loop reads CASSSLGGYGYTF. CDR3 in DNA: TGCGCCAGCAGCTCTCTAGGAGGTTATGGCTACACCTTC.

The chain carries TRBV7-3 and TRBJ1-1, with unresolved D. The CDR3 consists of 15 residues. Germline V gene data show CDR1 as SGHTA and CDR2 as FQGTGA. Trimming took 5 bases from V and 0 from J, leaving 13 bases between them. The CDR3 here is CASSQGPNMNTEAFF. Written as DNA, the CDR3 is TGTGCCAGCAGCCAAGGCCCCAACATGAACACTGAAGCTTTCTTT.

The chain recombines TRBV5-8 with TRBJ2-3, with 8 bases that match TRBD1. Germline loops: CDR1 SGHTS, CDR2 YDEGEE. V was clipped by 4 bases and J by 8 bases; unmatched bases: 6. CDR3 length equals 13 residues. The CDR3 here is CASSPGGGRTQYF. The CDR3 DNA reads as TGTGCCAGCAGCCCAGGGGGCGGGCGTACGCAGTATTTT.

This clone appeared once. The chain is built from TRBV19 and TRBJ2-5, with 7 bases lining up with TRBD2. CDR3 length equals 16 residues. V lost 1 base to trimming and J lost 7 bases; unmatched junction nucleotides: 12. Per germline, CDR1 LNHDA and CDR2 SQIVND (reference sequence). CDR3 nucleotide sequence: TGTGCCAGTAGTATAGCAGGAGGGAGGGGAGTCGGGACCCAGTACTTC. Translating it yields CASSIAGGRGVGTQYF.

Remarks on this clone: Distinct nucleotide sequences in the sample also encode this CDR3. The V call is TRBV7-6, the J call TRBJ2-7, with D hard to call. Germline-derived CDR1 and CDR2 are SGHVS and FNYEAQ. The CDR3 has 13 residues. V lost 1 base and J 3 bases, leaving 7 bases between the germline ends. CDR3 in amino acids: CASSLGPNYEQYV. The DNA for the CDR3 is TGTGCCAGCAGCTTAGGACCGAACTACGAGCAGTACGTC.

This rearrangement joins TRBV11-3 to TRBJ2-3; D unresolved. Trimming shortened V by 2 bases and J by 1 base, and 4 bases separated the two germline ends. The V gene's germline CDR1 is SGHNT and CDR2 YENEEA. The CDR3 contains 13 residues. In DNA, the CDR3 is TGTGCCAGCAGCTTAACCCGCACAGATACGCAGTATTTT. It is translated as CASSLTRTDTQYF.

V and J are TRBV4-2 and TRBJ1-5; D uncertain. CDR3 size: 17 residues. V was cut by 8 bases and J by 0 bases, with 20 bases left in between. CDR1 LGHNA and CDR2 YNFKEQ come from the germline V gene. In nucleotides, the CDR3 is TGTGCCAGCTCCGACCCCTACAGTGGATCTAGCAATCAGCCCCAGCATTTT. Translating it yields CASSDPYSGSSNQPQHF.

This chain uses TRBV29-1 with TRBJ2-3; maybe TRBD2 (5 bases). This CDR3 is 12 amino acids long. Per the germline V gene, CDR1 is SQVTM and CDR2 is ANQGSEA. V shed 7 bases and J shed 2 bases, with 10 bases lying between them. Here the CDR3 DNA reads TGCAGCGCCTCGAGGGTCACAGATACGCAGTATTTT. It specifies CSASRVTDTQYF.

The V call is TRBV6-1, the J call TRBJ1-4; no definite D call. The germline gives CDR1 MNHNS, CDR2 SASEGT. V was shortened by 1 base and J by 13 bases, with 19 bases between the two germline ends. This CDR3 contains 15 residues. In DNA form, the CDR3 reads TGTGCCAGCAGTGAAGTGCGGATGCCTGGAGCCGGACTGTTTTTT. Translated, it gives CASSEVRMPGAGLFF.

The gene calls are TRBV5-6 and TRBJ2-5; either TRBD1 or TRBD2 may supply D (5 bases each). From germline, CDR1 is SGHDT and CDR2 YYEEEE. The CDR3 consists of 15 residues. Trimming left V 3 bases short and J 1 base short, with 13 bases between. The CDR3 loop reads CASSSPGRIQETQYF. CDR3 in DNA: TGTGCCAGCAGCTCACCGGGACGGATCCAAGAGACCCAGTACTTC. Based on the CDR3 plus reference TRBV5-6 and TRBJ2-5, the full variable domain is DAGVTQSPTHLIKTRGQQVTLRCSPKSGHDTVSWYQQALGQGPQFIFQYYEEEERQRGNFPDRFSGHQFPNYSSELNVNALLLGDSALYLCASSSPGRIQETQYFGPGTRLLVL.

V gene TRBV2 combines with J gene TRBJ1-2, with TRBD1 matching 7 bases. The CDR3 length is 14 residues. Germline V lookup: CDR1 SNHLY, CDR2 FYNNEI. Losses at the gene ends were 6 bases for V and 1 base for J; bases not matched to a gene: 5. CDR3 nucleotides: TGTGCCAGCAGAACGACAGGGCGTAACTATGGCTACACCTTC. Amino acid sequence: CASRTTGRNYGYTF.

This chain connects TRBV6-1 to TRBJ1-4, with 11 bases identical to TRBD1. The CDR3 contains 14 residues. The J segment lost 7 bases and the V segment lost 5 bases, leaving 3 bases of the junction unmatched. The V gene's germline CDR1 is MNHNS and CDR2 SASEGT. DNA of the CDR3: TGTGCCAGCAGTTCCGGGACAGGGGGTGAAAAACTGTTTTTT. It codes for CASSSGTGGEKLFF.

The chain is built from TRBV11-2 and TRBJ1-1; 11 bases are a match to TRBD1. This CDR3 has 15 amino acids. Germline-derived CDR1 and CDR2 are SGHAT and FQNNGV. With V trimmed by 5 bases and J by 3 bases, 5 bases remained unmatched. For the CDR3, the DNA is TGTGCCAGCAGCGCCTGGACAGGGGGCGACACTGAAGCTTTCTTT. Translated: CASSAWTGGDTEAFF.